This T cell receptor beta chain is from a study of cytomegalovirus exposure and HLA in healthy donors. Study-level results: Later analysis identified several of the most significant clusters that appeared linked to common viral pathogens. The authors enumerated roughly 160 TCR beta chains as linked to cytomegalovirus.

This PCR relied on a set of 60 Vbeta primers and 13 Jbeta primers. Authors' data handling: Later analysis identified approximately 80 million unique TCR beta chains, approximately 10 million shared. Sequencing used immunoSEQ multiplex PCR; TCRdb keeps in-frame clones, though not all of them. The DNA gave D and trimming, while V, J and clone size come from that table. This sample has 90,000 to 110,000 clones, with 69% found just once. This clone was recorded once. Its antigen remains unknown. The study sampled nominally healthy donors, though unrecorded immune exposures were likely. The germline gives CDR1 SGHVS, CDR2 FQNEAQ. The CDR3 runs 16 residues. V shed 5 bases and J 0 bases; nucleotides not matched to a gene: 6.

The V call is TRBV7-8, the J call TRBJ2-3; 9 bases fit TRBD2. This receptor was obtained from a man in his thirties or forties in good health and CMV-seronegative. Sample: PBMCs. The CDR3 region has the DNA TGTGCCAGCAGCCCCCGGACTAGCGTGAGCACAGATACGCAGTATTTT. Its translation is CASSPRTSVSTDTQYF.